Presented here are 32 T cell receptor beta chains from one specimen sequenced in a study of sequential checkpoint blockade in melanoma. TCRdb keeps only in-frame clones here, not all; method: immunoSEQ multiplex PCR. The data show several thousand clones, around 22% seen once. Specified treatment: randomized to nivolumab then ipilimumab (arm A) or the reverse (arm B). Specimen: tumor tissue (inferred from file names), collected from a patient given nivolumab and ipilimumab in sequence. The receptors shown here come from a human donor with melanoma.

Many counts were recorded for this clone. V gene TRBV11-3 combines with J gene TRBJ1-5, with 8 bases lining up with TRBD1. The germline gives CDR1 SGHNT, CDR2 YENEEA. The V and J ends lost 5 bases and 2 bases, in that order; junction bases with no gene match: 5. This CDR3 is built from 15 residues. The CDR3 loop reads CASSVNRGGNQPQHF. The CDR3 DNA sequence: TGTGCCAGCAGCGTCAACAGGGGGGGCAATCAGCCCCAGCATTTT.

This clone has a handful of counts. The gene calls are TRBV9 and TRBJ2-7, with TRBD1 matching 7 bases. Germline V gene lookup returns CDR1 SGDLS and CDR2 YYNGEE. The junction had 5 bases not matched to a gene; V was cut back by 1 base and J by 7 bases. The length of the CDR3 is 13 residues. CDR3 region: CASSVYRGGEQYV. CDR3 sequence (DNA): TGTGCCAGCAGCGTATACAGGGGCGGAGAGCAGTACGTC.

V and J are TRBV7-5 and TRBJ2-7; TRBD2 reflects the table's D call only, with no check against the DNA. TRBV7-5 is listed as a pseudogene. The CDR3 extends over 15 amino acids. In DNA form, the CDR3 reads TGTGCCAGCAGTTCACTAGCGGGAGGTGCGTACGAGCAGTACGTC. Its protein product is CASSSLAGGAYEQYV.

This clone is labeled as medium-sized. Written as DNA, the CDR3 is TGTGCCAGCAGCCCCCGGGACGGAGCATCCTACGAGCAGTACGTC. It translates to CASSPRDGASYEQYV. J is TRBJ2-7 and V is TRBV11-3; possibly TRBD1 or TRBD2 for D (5 bases each). V dropped 5 bases and J dropped 1 base, with 15 bases sitting between them. This CDR3 has 15 residues. Germline values: CDR1 SGHNT, CDR2 YENEEA.

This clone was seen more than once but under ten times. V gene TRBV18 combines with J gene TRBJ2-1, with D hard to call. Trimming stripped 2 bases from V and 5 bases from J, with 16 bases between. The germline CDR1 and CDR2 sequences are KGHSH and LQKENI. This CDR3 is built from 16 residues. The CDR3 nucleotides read TGTGCCAGCTCACCATCACGTGCCCCCCCAAACAATGAGCAGTTCTTC. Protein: CASSPSRAPPNNEQFF. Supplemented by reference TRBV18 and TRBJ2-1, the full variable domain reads NAGVMQNPRHLVRRRGQEARLRCSPMKGHSHVYWYRQLPEEGLKFMVYLQKENIIDESGMPKERFSAEFPKEGPSILRIQQVVRGDSAAYFCASSPSRAPPNNEQFFGPGTRLTVL.

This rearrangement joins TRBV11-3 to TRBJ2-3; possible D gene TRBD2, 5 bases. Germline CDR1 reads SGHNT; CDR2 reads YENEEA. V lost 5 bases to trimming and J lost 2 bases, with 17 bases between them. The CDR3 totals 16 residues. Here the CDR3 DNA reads TGTGCCAGCAGCCCACTAGTTAAGCGGCCCACAGATACGCAGTATTTT. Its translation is CASSPLVKRPTDTQYF.

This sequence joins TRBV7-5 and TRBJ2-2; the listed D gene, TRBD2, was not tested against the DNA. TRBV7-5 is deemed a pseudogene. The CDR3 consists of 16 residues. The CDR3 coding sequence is TGTGCCAGCAGCAGGAAGACTAGCGGGGACACCGGGGAGCTGTTTTTT. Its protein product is CASSRKTSGDTGELFF.

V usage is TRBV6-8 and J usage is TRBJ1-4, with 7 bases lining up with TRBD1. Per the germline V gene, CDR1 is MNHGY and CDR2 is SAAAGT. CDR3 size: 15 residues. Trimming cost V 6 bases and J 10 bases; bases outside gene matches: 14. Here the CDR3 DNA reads TGTGCCAGCAGGCCACCCACAGGGGATCGAGGAAAACTGTTTTTT. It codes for CASRPPTGDRGKLFF.

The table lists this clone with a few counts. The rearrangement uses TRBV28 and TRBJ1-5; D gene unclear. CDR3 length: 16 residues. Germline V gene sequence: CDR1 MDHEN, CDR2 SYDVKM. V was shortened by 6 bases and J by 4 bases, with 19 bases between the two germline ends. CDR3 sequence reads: CASSPPATTTNQPQHF. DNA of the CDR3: TGTGCCAGCAGCCCTCCAGCCACCACAACTAATCAGCCCCAGCATTTT.

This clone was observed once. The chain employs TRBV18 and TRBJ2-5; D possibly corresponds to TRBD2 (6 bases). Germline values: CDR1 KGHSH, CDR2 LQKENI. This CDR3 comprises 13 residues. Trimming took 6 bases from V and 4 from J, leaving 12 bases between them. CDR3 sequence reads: CASSALAIETQYF. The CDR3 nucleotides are TGTGCCAGCTCGGCGCTAGCGATAGAGACCCAGTACTTC.

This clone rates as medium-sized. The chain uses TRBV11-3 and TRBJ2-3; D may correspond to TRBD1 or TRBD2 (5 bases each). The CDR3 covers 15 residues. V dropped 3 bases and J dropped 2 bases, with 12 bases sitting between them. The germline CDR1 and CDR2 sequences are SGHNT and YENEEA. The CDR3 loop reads CASSLRWGYTDTQYF. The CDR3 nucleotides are TGTGCCAGCAGCTTGAGATGGGGGTACACAGATACGCAGTATTTT.

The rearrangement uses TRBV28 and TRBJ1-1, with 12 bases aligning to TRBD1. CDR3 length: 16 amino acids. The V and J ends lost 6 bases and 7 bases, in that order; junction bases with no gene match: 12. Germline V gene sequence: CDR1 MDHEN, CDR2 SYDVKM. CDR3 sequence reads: CASRKLPGQGAVEAFF. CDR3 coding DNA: TGTGCCAGCAGAAAGTTACCGGGACAGGGGGCGGTTGAAGCTTTCTTT. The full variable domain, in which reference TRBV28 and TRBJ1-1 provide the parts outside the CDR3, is DVKVTQSSRYLVKRTGEKVFLECVQDMDHENMFWYRQDPGLGLRLIYFSYDVKMKEKGDIPEGYSVSREKKERFSLILESASTNQTSMYLCASRKLPGQGAVEAFFGQGTRLTVV.

The CDR3 DNA reads TGCAGCGTAGTTACAGGGATGGGGGGCTACACCTTC. It specifies CSVVTGMGGYTF. The rearrangement joins TRBV29-1 to TRBJ1-2; tentative D call: TRBD1 (6 bases). This CDR3 is 12 amino acids long. Between the trimmed V and J ends, which lost 6 bases and 8 bases, there was a span of 16 bases. Germline CDR1 is SQVTM and CDR2 is ANQGSEA.

The CDR3 nucleotides read TGTGCCACCAGCAGAGATGCGGGGGGGCTGGTAAAAACTAATGAAAAACTGTTTTTT. Amino acids: CATSRDAGGLVKTNEKLFF. V usage is TRBV15 and J usage is TRBJ1-4; the D gene is possibly TRBD1 (6 bases). V lost 0 bases and J 1 base, leaving 18 bases between the germline ends. Germline V CDR1 and CDR2: LNHNV, YYDKDF (reference sequence). CDR3 length: 19 residues.

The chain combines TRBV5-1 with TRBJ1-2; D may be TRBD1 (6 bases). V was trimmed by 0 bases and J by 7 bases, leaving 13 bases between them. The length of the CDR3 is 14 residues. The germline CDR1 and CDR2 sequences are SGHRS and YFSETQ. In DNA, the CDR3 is TGCGCCAGCAGCTTGGAGCAGGGGCAAGCTGGCTACACCTTC. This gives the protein CASSLEQGQAGYTF.

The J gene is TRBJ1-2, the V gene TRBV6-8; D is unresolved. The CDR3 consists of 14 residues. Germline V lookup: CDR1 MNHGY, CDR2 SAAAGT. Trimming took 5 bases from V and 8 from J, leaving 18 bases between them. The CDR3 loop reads CASSDFPIMGGYTF. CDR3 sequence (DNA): TGTGCCAGCAGTGACTTCCCTATAATGGGCGGCTACACCTTC.

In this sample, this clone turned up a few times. This CDR3 is CASTTPSGANVLTF. The CDR3 coding sequence is TGTGCCAGCACAACCCCATCTGGGGCCAACGTCCTGACTTTC. The V call is TRBV12-5, the J call TRBJ2-6; D is undetermined. The length of the CDR3 is 14 residues. CDR1 is LGHNT and CDR2 is FRNRAP in the germline V gene.

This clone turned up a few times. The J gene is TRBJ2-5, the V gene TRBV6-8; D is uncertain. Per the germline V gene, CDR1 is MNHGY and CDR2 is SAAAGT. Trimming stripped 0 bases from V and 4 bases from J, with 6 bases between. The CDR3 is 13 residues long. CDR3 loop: CASSYSERETQYF. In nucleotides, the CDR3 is TGTGCCAGCAGTTACTCTGAGAGAGAGACCCAGTACTTC.

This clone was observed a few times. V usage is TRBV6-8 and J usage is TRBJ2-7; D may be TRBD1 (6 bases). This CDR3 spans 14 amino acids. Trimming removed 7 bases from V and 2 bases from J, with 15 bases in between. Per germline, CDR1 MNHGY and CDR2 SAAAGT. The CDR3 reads CASTKTDSPYEQYV. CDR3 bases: TGTGCCAGCACCAAGACGGACAGCCCCTACGAGCAGTACGTC.

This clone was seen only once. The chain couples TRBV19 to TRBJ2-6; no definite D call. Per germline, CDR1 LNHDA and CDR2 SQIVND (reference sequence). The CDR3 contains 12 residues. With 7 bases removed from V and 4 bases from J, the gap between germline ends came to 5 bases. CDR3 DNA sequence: TGTGCCAGTACCACCGGGGCCAACGTCCTGACTTTC. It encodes CASTTGANVLTF.

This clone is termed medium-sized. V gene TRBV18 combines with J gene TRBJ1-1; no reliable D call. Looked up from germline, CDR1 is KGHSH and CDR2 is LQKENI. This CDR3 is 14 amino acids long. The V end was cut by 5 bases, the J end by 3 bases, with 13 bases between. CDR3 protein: CASSTTTSYTEAFF. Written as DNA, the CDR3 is TGTGCCAGCTCAACAACAACGTCTTACACTGAAGCTTTCTTT.

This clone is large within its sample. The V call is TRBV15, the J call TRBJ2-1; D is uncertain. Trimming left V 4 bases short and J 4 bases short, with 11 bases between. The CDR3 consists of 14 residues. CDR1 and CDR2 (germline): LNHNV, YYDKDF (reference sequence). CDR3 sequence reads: CATSIRRSYNEQFF. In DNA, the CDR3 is TGTGCCACCAGCATTCGTCGAAGTTACAATGAGCAGTTCTTC.

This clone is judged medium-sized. The CDR3 sequence is CASSRDSANYGYTF. The DNA of the CDR3 is TGTGCCAGCAGCAGGGACTCAGCTAACTATGGCTACACCTTC. The chain couples TRBV11-3 to TRBJ1-2; perhaps TRBD1 as D (5 bases). The CDR3 sequence is 14 residues long. V shed 5 bases and J shed 0 bases, with 10 bases lying between them. Germline V gene sequence: CDR1 SGHNT, CDR2 YENEEA.

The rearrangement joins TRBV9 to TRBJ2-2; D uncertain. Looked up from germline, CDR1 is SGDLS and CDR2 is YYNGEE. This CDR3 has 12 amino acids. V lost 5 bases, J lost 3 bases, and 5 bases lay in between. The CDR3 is CASSAHTGELFF. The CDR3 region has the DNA TGTGCCAGCAGTGCCCACACCGGGGAGCTGTTTTTT.

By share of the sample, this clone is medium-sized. The CDR3 protein is CASSGGDRGSEAFF. The DNA for the CDR3 is TGTGCCAGCAGTGGGGGGGACAGGGGGTCTGAAGCTTTCTTT. This rearrangement joins TRBV6-8 to TRBJ1-1; 11 nucleotides align to TRBD1. This CDR3 is built from 14 residues. CDR1 is MNHGY and CDR2 is SAAAGT in the germline V gene. V lost 5 bases and J lost 6; bases outside the gene matches: 5.

The CDR3 bases are TGTGCCAGCAGCGCACTAGCGGGAGGAGGCTACAATGAGCAGTTCTTC. This gives the protein CASSALAGGGYNEQFF. The V gene is TRBV11-3, the J gene TRBJ2-1; 12 nucleotides agree with TRBD2. After removal of 5 bases from V and 3 bases from J, the junction contained 5 bases not matched to a gene. There are 16 residues in the CDR3. In germline, CDR1 is SGHNT, CDR2 YENEEA.

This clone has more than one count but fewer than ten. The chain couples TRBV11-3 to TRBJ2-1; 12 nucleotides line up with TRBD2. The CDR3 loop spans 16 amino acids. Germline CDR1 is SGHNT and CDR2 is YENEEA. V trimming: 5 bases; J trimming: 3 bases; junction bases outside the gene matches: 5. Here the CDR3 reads CASSPRTSGNYNEQFF. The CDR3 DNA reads TGTGCCAGCAGCCCCCGGACTAGCGGGAACTACAATGAGCAGTTCTTC. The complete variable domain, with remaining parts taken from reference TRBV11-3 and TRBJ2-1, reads EAGVVQSPRYKIIEKKQPVAFWCNPISGHNTLYWYLQNLGQGPELLIRYENEEAVDDSQLPKDRFSAERLKGVDSTLKIQPAELGDSAVYLCASSPRTSGNYNEQFFGPGTRLTVL.

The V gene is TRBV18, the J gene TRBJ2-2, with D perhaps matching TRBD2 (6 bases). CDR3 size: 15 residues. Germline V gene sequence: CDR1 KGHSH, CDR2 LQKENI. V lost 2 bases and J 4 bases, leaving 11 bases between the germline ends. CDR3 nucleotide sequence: TGTGCCAGCTCACCAATCGGGAGAAGCACCGGGGAGCTGTTTTTT. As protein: CASSPIGRSTGELFF.

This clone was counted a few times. The CDR3 loop reads CASSEVSLEGARGYTF. The covered CDR3 bases are TGTGCCAGCAGTGAAGTAAGTTTGGAGGGGGCGCGCGGCTACACC. The chain has TRBV6-1 and TRBJ1-2; 7 positions agree with TRBD1. Read sequence stops 1 residue before the CDR3 end, and the germline J gene provides the missing end. The CDR3 has 16 amino acids. The germline V gene encodes CDR1 MNHNS and CDR2 SASEGT. J lost 8 bases, V lost 1 base, and 13 bases had no gene match.

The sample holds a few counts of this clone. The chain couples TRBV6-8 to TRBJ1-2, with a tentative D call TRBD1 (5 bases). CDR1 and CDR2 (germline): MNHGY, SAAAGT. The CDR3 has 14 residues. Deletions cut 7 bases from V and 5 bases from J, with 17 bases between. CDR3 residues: CASIRAGGRYGYTF. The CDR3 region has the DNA TGTGCCAGCATTCGGGCGGGGGGTCGTTATGGCTACACCTTC.

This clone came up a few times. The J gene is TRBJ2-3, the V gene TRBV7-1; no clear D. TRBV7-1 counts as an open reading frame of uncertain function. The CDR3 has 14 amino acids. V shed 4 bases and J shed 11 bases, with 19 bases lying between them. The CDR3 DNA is TGTGCCAGCAGCTACTATTCGTGGAGCGACGGGCAGTATTTT. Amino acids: CASSYYSWSDGQYF.

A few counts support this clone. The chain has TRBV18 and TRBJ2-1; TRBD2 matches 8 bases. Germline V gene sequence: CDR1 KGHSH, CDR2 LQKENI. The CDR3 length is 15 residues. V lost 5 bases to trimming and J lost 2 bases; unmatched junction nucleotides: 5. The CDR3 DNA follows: TGTGCCAGCTCAGGGCGGACTAGCACCTACAATGAGCAGTTCTTC. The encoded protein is CASSGRTSTYNEQFF.